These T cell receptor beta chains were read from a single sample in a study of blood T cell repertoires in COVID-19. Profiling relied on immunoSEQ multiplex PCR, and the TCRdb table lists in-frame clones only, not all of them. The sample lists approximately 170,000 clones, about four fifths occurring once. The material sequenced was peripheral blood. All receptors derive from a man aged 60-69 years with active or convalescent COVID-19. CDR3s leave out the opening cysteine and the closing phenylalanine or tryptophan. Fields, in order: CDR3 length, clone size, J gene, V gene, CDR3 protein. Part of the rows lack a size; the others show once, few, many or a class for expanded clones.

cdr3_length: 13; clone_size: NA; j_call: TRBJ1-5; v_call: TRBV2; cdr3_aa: ASTSRQGWDQPQH
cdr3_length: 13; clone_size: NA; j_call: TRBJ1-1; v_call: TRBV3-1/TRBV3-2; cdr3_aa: ASSPWTGRETEAF
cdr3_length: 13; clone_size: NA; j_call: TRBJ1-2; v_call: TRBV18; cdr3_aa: ASSQTAALNYGYT
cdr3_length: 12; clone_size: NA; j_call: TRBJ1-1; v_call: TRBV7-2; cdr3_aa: ASSLEAGNTEAF
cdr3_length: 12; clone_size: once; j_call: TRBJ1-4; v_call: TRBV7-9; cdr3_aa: ASSLGRDYEKLF
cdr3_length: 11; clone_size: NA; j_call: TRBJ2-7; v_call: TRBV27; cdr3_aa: ASSIYRGYEQY
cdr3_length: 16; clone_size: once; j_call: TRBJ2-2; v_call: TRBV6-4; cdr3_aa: ASSVGPGTLTNTGELF
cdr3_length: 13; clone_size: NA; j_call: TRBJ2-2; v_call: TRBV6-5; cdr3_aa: ASSYRTSGPGELF
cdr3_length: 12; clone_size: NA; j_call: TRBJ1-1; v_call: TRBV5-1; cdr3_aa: ASSLEGRGTEAF
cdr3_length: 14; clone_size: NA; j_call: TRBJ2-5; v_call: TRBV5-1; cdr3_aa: ASSPDRGGDQETQY
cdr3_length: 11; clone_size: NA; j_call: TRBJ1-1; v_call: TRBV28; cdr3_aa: ASSPTPNTEAF
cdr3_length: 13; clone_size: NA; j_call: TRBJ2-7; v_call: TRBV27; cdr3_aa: ASRSMGQGAYEQY
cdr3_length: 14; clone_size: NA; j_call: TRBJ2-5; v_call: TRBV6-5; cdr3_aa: ASSYSSIGLQETQY
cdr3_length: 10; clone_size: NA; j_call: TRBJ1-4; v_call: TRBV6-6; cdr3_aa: ASISRAGELF
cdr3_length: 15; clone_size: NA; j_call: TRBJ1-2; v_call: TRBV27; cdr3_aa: ASSSRPGTRSNYGYT
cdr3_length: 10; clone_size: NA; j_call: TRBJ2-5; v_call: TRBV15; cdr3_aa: ATSRDRETQY
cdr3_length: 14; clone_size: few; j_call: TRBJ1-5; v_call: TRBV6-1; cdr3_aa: ASSVQGAHSNQPQH
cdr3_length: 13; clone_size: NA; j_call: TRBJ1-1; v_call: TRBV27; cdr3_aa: ASPRTERVDTEAF
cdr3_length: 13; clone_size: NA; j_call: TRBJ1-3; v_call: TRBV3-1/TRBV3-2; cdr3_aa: ASSQVRQGLNTIY
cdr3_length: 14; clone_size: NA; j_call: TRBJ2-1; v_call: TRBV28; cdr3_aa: ASSSRQGTPYNEQF
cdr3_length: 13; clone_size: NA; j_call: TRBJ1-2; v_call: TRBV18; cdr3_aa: ASSPRQGVNYGYT
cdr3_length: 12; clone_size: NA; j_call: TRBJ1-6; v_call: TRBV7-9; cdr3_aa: ASTRGQTNSPLH
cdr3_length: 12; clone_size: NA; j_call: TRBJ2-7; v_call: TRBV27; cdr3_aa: ASRQGLGNYEQY
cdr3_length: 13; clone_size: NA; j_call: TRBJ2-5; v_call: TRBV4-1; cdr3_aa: ASSAQGGVQETQY
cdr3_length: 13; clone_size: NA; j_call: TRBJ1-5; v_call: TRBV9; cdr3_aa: ASSVDGQGNQPQH
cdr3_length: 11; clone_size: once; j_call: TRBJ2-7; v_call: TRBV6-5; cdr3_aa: ASSYVGGYEQY
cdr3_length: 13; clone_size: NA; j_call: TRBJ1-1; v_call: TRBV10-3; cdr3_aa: AISDDGQGNTEAF
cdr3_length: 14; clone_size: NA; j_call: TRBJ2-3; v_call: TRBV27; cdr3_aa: ASTSSGRDRTDTQY
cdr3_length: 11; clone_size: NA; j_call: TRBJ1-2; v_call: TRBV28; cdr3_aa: ASSHRVSYGYT
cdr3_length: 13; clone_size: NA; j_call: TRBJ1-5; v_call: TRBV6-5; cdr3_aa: ASRQQGTSNQPQH
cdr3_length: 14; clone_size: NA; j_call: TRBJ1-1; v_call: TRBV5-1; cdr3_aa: ASSLNPGQDGTEAF
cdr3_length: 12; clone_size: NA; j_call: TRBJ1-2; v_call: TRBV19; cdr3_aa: ASRGPTGNYGYT
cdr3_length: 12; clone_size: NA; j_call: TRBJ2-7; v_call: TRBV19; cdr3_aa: ASSLGQGAYEQY
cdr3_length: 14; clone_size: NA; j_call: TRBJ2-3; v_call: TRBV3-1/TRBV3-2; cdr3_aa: ASSLGSAQSTDTQY
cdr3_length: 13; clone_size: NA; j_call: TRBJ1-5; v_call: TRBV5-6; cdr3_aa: ASSLRGRFNQPQH
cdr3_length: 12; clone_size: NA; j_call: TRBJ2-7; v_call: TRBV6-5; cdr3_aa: ASRVTATIYEQY
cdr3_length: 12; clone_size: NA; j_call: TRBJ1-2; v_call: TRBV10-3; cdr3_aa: AIAPTDPNYGYT
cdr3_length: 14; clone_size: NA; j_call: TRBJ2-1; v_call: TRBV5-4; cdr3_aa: ASSLGGRSSYNEQF
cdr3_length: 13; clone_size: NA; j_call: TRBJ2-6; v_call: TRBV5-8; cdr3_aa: ASSRHISGANVLT
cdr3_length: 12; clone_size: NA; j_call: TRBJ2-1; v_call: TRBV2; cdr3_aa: ASSELLAVNEQF
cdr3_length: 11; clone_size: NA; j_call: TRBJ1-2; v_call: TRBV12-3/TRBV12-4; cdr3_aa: ASSFQAGPRHD
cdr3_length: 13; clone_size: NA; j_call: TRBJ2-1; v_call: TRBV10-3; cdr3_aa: AISGVTGGVAEQF
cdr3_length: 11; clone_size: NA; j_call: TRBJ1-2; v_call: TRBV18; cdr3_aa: ASSSGTGDGYT
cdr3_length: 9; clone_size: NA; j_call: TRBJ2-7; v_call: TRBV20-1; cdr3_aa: SANPGVEQY
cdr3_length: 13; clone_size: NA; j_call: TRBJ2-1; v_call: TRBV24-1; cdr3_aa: ATSEWDRGGNEQF
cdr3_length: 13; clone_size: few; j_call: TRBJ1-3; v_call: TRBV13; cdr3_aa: ASSPRDSSGNTIY
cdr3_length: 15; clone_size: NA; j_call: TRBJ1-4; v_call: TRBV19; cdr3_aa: ASSSGTGAGWNEKLF
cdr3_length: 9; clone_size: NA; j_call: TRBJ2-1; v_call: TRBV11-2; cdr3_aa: ASSSQVAQF
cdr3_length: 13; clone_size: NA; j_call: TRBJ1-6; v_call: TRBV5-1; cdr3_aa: ASSYSDIDTSPLH
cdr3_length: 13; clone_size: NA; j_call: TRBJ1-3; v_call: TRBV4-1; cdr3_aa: ASSQAPTIGNTIY
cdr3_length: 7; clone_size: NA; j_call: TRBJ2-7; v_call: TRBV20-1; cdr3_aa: TTTPEQY
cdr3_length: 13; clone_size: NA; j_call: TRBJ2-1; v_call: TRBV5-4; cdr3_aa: ASSLNPTSGNEQF
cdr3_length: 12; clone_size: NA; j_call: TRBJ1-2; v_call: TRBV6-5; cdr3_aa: ASSYGAAKLGYT
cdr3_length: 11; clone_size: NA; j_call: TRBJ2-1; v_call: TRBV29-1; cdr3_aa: SVGTYRDNEQF
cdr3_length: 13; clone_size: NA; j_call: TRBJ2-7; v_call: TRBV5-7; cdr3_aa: ASSVGQGAWYEQY
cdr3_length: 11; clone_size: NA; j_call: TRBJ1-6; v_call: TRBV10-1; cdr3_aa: ASSEFLGSPLH
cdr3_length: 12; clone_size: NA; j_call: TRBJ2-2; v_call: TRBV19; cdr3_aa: ASSIVGATGELF
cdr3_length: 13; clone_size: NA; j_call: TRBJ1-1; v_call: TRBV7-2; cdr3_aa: ASSARAGRDTEAF